Following are 8 T cell receptor beta chains from one sample sequenced in a study of shared clonotypes between healthy human individuals. Only in-frame clones appear in the TCRdb table, and some are missing; sequencing was by immunoSEQ multiplex PCR. Of 650,000 to 700,000 clones detected, roughly 88% appear once; the ten largest clones hold 34%. Sequencing used memory CD8+ T cells from PBMCs. The subset was: CD45RO+ cells pooled with CCR7-negative TemRA cells. The source of these receptors is a young man in good health. Some clones in this sample may be carry-over from other donors' samples.

The chain is built from TRBV30 and TRBJ1-2; D is unclear. Germline CDR1 reads GTSNPN; CDR2 reads SVGIG (reference sequence). The CDR3 loop spans 12 amino acids. V lost 4 bases and J lost 6, with 12 bases in between. CDR3 in DNA: TGTGCCTGGACAGGCAACTATGATGGCTACACCTTC. Protein sequence: CAWTGNYDGYTF.

This clone was seen only once. The gene calls are TRBV6-5 and TRBJ1-4, with 8 bases matching TRBD1. V was clipped by 8 bases and J by 8 bases; unmatched bases: 10. Germline assignment: CDR1 MNHEY and CDR2 SVGAGI. CDR3 length: 14 amino acids. Here the CDR3 DNA reads TGTGCCAGCTTCAACCGGGACAGGCCGGAAAAACTGTTTTTT. The encoded protein is CASFNRDRPEKLFF.

The J gene is TRBJ1-5, the V gene TRBV2; 7 positions agree with TRBD1. CDR3 length: 15 residues. The germline CDR1 and CDR2 sequences are SNHLY and FYNNEI. Germline trimming cut 8 bases from V and 6 bases from J; bases unmatched to any gene: 13. The CDR3 region is CASANRGALSQPQHF. DNA for the CDR3: TGTGCCAGCGCGAACAGGGGTGCCCTTTCTCAGCCCCAGCATTTT.

This chain links TRBV29-1 with TRBJ2-5; TRBD2 agrees at 10 bases. Germline loops: CDR1 SQVTM, CDR2 ANQGSEA. The CDR3 has 18 residues. The ends lost 0 bases at V and 5 bases at J; junction bases unmatched: 15. The CDR3 region has the DNA TGCAGCGTTGAAGATCCTGAGTCTAGCGGGGGATTGCGGGAGACCCAGTACTTC. Its protein is CSVEDPESSGGLRETQYF.

The gene calls are TRBV27 and TRBJ2-1; D possibly corresponds to TRBD1 (5 bases). V shed 1 base and J shed 7 bases, with 23 bases lying between them. The CDR3 consists of 18 residues. The germline CDR1 and CDR2 sequences are MNHEY and SMNVEV (reference sequence). CDR3 bases: TGTGCCAGCAGTTTATTGGGGATAACTATAGGGGCCTGGAATGAGCAGTTCTTC. Amino acid sequence: CASSLLGITIGAWNEQFF.

The chain carries TRBV27 and TRBJ1-1; 8 bases line up with TRBD1. The CDR3 is 14 residues long. Germline CDR1 reads MNHEY; CDR2 reads SMNVEV (reference sequence). With V trimmed by 6 bases and J by 6 bases, 9 bases remained unmatched. The CDR3 DNA sequence: TGTGCCAGCAGCAATTCCGGACAGGGCGCTGAAGCTTTCTTT. Protein sequence: CASSNSGQGAEAFF.

The chain uses TRBV7-2 and TRBJ2-6; 9 nucleotides align to TRBD2. This CDR3 region has 18 residues. Germline V gene lookup returns CDR1 SGHTA and CDR2 FQGNSA. The J segment lost 0 bases and the V segment lost 10 bases, leaving 13 bases of the junction unmatched. The CDR3 reads CATRRPRSGSSGANVLTF. The CDR3 bases are TGTGCCACGCGCCGCCCCCGTAGCGGGAGCTCTGGGGCCAACGTCCTGACTTTC.

This clone was observed a handful of times. The chain links TRBV29-1 to TRBJ2-5; TRBD2 matches at 7 bases. Losses at the gene ends were 2 bases for V and 2 bases for J; bases not matched to a gene: 8. Germline CDR1 SQVTM, CDR2 ANQGSEA. The CDR3 is 15 residues long. The CDR3 region is CSVEPFTGLQETQYF. The DNA of the CDR3 is TGCAGCGTTGAACCTTTCACGGGACTACAAGAGACCCAGTACTTC.